Listed below are T cell receptor beta chains from one sample, sequenced in a study of blood T cell repertoires in COVID-19. Generated by immunoSEQ multiplex PCR, the TCRdb table keeps only in-frame clones and is missing some. The repertoire consists of under 350,000 clones, with about 89% occurring once and the leading ten covering around 4.4%. The sample comprised peripheral blood. Receptors originate from a man aged 40-49 years with acute or convalescent COVID-19. Both conserved end residues are part of each CDR3. The D gene is left open where the match is weak. Size tells how often a clone was seen (once, few, many) or the class of an expanded clone, and some rows leave it out.

abundance,j_gene,v_gene,d_gene,CDR3aa,CDR3nt
.,TRBJ1-5,TRBV3-1/TRBV3-2,.,CASSQEAVRQPQHF,TGTGCCAGCAGCCAAGAGGCGGTAAGGCAGCCCCAGCATTTT
few,TRBJ1-1,TRBV7-2,TRBD1,CASSSIGGAAEAFF,TGTGCCAGCAGTTCTATAGGGGGCGCGGCTGAAGCTTTCTTT
.,TRBJ1-1,TRBV6-5,.,CVSRNRDQAFF,TGTGTCAGCAGGAACAGGGATCAAGCTTTCTTT
few,TRBJ1-1,TRBV4-1,.,CASSQDPRNTEAFF,TGCGCCAGCAGCCAAGATCCCCGGAACACTGAAGCTTTCTTT
.,TRBJ1-2,TRBV9,.,CASSFPAYGYTF,TGTGCCAGCAGCTTTCCAGCGTATGGCTACACCTTC
.,TRBJ2-4,TRBV2,TRBD2,CASSEGRSGSLAKNIQYF,TGTGCCAGCAGTGAAGGCCGTAGCGGGTCCCTAGCCAAAAACATTCAGTACTTC
.,TRBJ1-2,TRBV5-5,TRBD1,CASSPGGRSGGYTF,TGTGCCAGCAGCCCAGGGGGTAGGTCGGGCGGCTACACCTTC
.,TRBJ2-3,TRBV10-3,.,CAIRDGTSTDTQYF,TGTGCCATCAGGGACGGGACTAGCACAGATACGCAGTATTTT
.,TRBJ1-1,TRBV11-2,.,CASSGHLNTEAFF,TGTGCCAGCAGCGGACATTTGAACACTGAAGCTTTCTTT
.,TRBJ2-7,TRBV5-1,.,CASSLSPGIYEQYF,TGCGCCAGCAGCTTGTCGCCGGGAATCTACGAGCAGTACTTC
.,TRBJ1-6,TRBV10-3,TRBD1,CAIKSGTGTNSPLHF,TGTGCCATCAAATCCGGGACAGGCACGAATTCACCCCTCCACTTT
.,TRBJ1-2,TRBV14,.,CASSPNRDGYTF,TGTGCCAGCAGCCCAAACAGGGATGGCTACACCTTC
.,TRBJ1-6,TRBV6-5,.,CASWGHSYNSPLHF,TGTGCCAGCTGGGGGCACTCCTATAATTCACCCCTCCACTTT
.,TRBJ1-2,TRBV6-2/TRBV6-3,TRBD1,CASSTWTGAYYGYTF,TGTGCCAGCAGTACTTGGACAGGAGCCTACTATGGCTACACCTTC
.,TRBJ2-3,TRBV24-1,.,CATSDLTHTTQYF,TGTGCCACCAGTGATTTAACCCACACGACGCAGTATTTT
.,TRBJ2-3,TRBV2,.,CASSSGRGTDTQYF,TGTGCCAGCAGTTCCGGACGGGGGACAGATACGCAGTATTTT
few,TRBJ1-2,TRBV11-2,.,CASSLAGRGYTF,TGTGCCAGCAGCTTAGCCGGTCGGGGCTACACCTTC
.,TRBJ1-5,TRBV6-2/TRBV6-3,.,CASSSGGNPQHF,TGTGCCAGCAGTAGTGGGGGGAATCCCCAGCATTTT
.,TRBJ1-2,TRBV7-3,TRBD1,CASSLTNTGGGYTF,TGTGCCAGCAGCTTAACGAATACAGGGGGCGGCTACACCTTC
.,TRBJ2-7,TRBV15,TRBD1,CATNRDRVGEQYF,TGTGCCACCAACCGGGACAGGGTCGGCGAGCAGTACTTC
.,TRBJ1-1,TRBV27,.,CASSLRGMGTEAFF,TGTGCCAGCAGTTTACGGGGGATGGGGACTGAAGCTTTCTTT
.,TRBJ2-7,TRBV7-8,TRBD1,CASSLLDRGLEQYF,TGTGCCAGCAGCTTACTAGACAGGGGGCTCGAGCAGTACTTC
.,TRBJ1-1,TRBV6-4,TRBD1,CASSTGGGPQSAEAFF,TGTGCCAGCAGTACAGGGGGGGGCCCCCAGTCCGCTGAAGCTTTCTTT
.,TRBJ1-2,TRBV9,.,CASSADITNYGYTF,TGTGCCAGCAGCGCCGACATAACTAACTATGGCTACACCTTC
once,TRBJ1-1,TRBV25-1,.,CASSESLAGVTEAFF,TGTGCCAGCAGTGAATCCCTCGCAGGGGTGACTGAAGCTTTCTTT
.,TRBJ1-1,TRBV10-1,.,CASSVERGTEAFF,TGCGCCAGCAGTGTGGAGAGAGGCACTGAAGCTTTCTTT
.,TRBJ2-3,TRBV19,.,CASSTGRLGDTQYF,TGTGCCAGTAGTACAGGCCGCTTAGGAGATACGCAGTATTTT
.,TRBJ1-1,TRBV14,.,CASSQLGGGTEAFF,TGTGCCAGCAGCCAATTGGGCGGCGGGACTGAAGCTTTCTTT
.,TRBJ2-1,TRBV5-1,.,CASSPSSTPGTQQSYNEQFF,TGCGCCAGCAGCCCCTCATCCACCCCCGGGACACAACAATCCTACAATGAGCAGTTCTTC
few,TRBJ2-1,TRBV1,.,CTSTRGQGANEQFF,TGCACCAGCACCCGGGGACAGGGAGCCAATGAGCAGTTCTTC
.,TRBJ1-4,TRBV21-1,.,CASSKATDTNEKLFF,TGTGCCAGCAGCAAAGCAACAGATACTAATGAAAAACTGTTTTTT
.,TRBJ2-1,TRBV5-1,.,CASSHDSAYNEQFF,TGCGCCAGCAGCCACGACAGTGCCTACAATGAGCAGTTCTTC
.,TRBJ1-1,TRBV25-1,TRBD1,CASSAPPGQVMNTEAFF,TGTGCCAGCAGTGCTCCTCCCGGACAGGTAATGAACACTGAAGCTTTCTTT
.,TRBJ2-7,TRBV30,.,CAWSVGSSSYEQYF,TGTGCCTGGAGTGTCGGGTCCTCTTCCTACGAGCAGTACTTC
.,TRBJ2-2,TRBV6-1,.,CASSEPGRPGELFF,TGTGCCAGCAGTGAACCAGGGCGCCCCGGGGAGCTGTTTTTT
.,TRBJ2-2,TRBV19,TRBD1,CASSSGQGADTGELFF,TGTGCCAGTAGTAGCGGACAGGGGGCGGACACCGGGGAGCTGTTTTTT
.,TRBJ2-1,TRBV3-1/TRBV3-2,.,CASSLTLDEQFF,TGTGCCAGCAGCCTTACTTTGGATGAGCAGTTCTTC
.,TRBJ1-2,TRBV18,TRBD1,CASSAGQGQGYTF,TGTGCCAGCTCAGCCGGACAGGGTCAAGGCTACACCTTC
.,TRBJ1-5,TRBV15,.,CATSRRQSNQPQHF,TGTGCCACCAGCAGACGACAGTCGAATCAGCCCCAGCATTTT
.,TRBJ1-5,TRBV2,TRBD1,CASSQRQGINQPQHF,TGTGCCAGCAGCCAACGACAGGGAATCAATCAGCCCCAGCATTTT
.,TRBJ1-5,TRBV24-1,.,CATSETGSNQPQHF,TGTGCCACTTCAGAAACGGGGTCCAACCAGCCCCAGCATTTT
.,TRBJ2-7,TRBV7-9,TRBD2,CASSLTGGNYEQYF,TGTGCCAGCAGCCTAACGGGGGGGAACTACGAGCAGTACTTC
once,TRBJ1-1,TRBV11-3,.,CASSIDTNTEAFF,TGTGCCAGCAGCATAGACACAAACACTGAAGCTTTCTTT
few,TRBJ1-1,TRBV11-2,TRBD1,CASSFQPGQGWTEAFF,TGTGCCAGCAGCTTCCAGCCGGGACAGGGCTGGACTGAAGCTTTCTTT
.,TRBJ1-5,TRBV2,TRBD1,CASSETTGGAQPQHF,TGTGCCAGCAGTGAAACGACAGGGGGAGCTCAGCCCCAGCATTTT
.,TRBJ1-4,TRBV7-8,TRBD1,CASSFTGAEGEKLFF,TGTGCCAGCAGTTTTACAGGGGCGGAAGGTGAAAAACTGTTTTTT
.,TRBJ1-5,TRBV19,.,CASSKSPGYFGRGNQPQHF,TGTGCCAGTAGTAAAAGTCCAGGGTATTTCGGTCGTGGCAATCAGCCCCAGCATTTT
.,TRBJ1-3,TRBV11-2,TRBD1,CASSFVTGPDIRNTIYF,TGTGCCAGCAGCTTTGTGACAGGGCCCGATATAAGAAACACCATATATTTT
.,TRBJ2-1,TRBV7-2,.,CASSLQRPEYNEQFF,TGTGCCAGCAGCTTACAGCGACCGGAATACAATGAGCAGTTCTTC
.,TRBJ1-4,TRBV5-1,.,CASSYQGGNEKLFF,TGCGCCAGCAGCTACCAGGGAGGGAATGAAAAACTGTTTTTT
.,TRBJ1-3,TRBV12-3/TRBV12-4,.,CASRGRRNTIYF,TGTGCCAGCCGAGGGAGGAGAAACACCATATATTTT